This TCR beta chain was found in a study of T cell changes during pregnancy in multiple sclerosis. Produced via immunoSEQ multiplex PCR; TCRdb's table is partial and in-frame only. The sample carries some 30,000 clones, about nine tenths recorded once. Germline lookup yields CDR1 LNHDA and CDR2 SQIVND (reference sequence). This CDR3 is built from 16 residues. V lost 0 bases, J lost 0 bases, and 9 bases lay in between. The specimen comprised CD8+ T cells from peripheral blood mononuclear cells, sampled in the second trimester of pregnancy. The chain recombines TRBV19 with TRBJ1-5; D remains unclear. This sequence was found in a female donor in good health, enrolled as a control in a pregnancy study. CDR3 in DNA: TGTGCCAGTAGTATAGACCCCGTGCGTAGCAATCAGCCCCAGCATTTT. Translation: CASSIDPVRSNQPQHF.